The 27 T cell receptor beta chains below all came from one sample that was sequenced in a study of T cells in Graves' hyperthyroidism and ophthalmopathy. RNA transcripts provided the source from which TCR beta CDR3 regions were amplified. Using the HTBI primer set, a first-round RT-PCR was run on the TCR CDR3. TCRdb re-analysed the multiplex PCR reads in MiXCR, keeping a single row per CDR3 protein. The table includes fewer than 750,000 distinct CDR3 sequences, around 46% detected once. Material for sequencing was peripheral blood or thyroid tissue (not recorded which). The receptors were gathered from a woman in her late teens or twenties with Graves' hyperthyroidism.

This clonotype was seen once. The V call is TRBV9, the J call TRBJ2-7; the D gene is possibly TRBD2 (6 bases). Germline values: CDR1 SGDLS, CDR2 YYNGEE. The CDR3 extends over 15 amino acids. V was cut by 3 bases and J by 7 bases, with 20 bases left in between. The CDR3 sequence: CASSGRDSSYNEQYF. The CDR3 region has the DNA TGTGCCAGCAGCGGCCGGGACTCCTCCTACAATGAGCAGTACTTC.

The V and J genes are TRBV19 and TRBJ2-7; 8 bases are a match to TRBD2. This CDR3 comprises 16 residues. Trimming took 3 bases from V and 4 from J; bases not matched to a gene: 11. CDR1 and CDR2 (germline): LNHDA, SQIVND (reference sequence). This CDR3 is CASSILAGSQLYEQYF. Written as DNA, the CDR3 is TGTGCCAGTAGTATCCTAGCGGGCAGTCAGCTGTACGAGCAGTACTTC. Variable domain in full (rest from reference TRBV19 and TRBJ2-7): DGGITQSPKYLFRKEGQNVTLSCEQNLNHDAMYWYRQDPGQGLRLIYYSQIVNDFQKGDIAEGYSVSREKKESFPLTVTSAQKNPTAFYLCASSILAGSQLYEQYFGPGTRLTVT.

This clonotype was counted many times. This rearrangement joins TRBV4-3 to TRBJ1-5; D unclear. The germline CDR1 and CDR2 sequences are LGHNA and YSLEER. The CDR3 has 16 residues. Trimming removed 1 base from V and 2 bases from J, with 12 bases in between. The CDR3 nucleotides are TGCGCCAGCAGCCAAGGGTTTTGGCTGGGCAATCAGCCCCAGCATTTT. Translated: CASSQGFWLGNQPQHF.

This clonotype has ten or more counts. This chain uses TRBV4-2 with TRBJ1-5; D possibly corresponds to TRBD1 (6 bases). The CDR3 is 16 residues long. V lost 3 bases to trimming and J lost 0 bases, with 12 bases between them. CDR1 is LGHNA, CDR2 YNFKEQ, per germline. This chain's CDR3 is CASSHQQGYSNQPQHF. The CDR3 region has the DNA TGTGCCAGCAGCCACCAACAGGGTTATAGCAATCAGCCCCAGCATTTT.

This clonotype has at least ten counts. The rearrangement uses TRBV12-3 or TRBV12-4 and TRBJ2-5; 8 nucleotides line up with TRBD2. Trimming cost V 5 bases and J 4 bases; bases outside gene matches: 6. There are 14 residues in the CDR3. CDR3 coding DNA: TGTGCCAGCAGTCAAGCGGGAGCCTTAGAGACCCAGTACTTC. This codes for CASSQAGALETQYF.

The CDR3: CASSEYLLPTGFEQYF. CDR3 sequence (DNA): TGTGCCAGCAGTGAATATCTCCTCCCCACCGGTTTCGAGCAGTACTTC. This chain connects TRBV25-1 to TRBJ2-7; no reliable D call. The ends were cut back, 0 bases at V and 6 bases at J, with 18 bases in the middle. This CDR3 is built from 16 residues. Germline lookup yields CDR1 MGHDK and CDR2 SYGVNS.

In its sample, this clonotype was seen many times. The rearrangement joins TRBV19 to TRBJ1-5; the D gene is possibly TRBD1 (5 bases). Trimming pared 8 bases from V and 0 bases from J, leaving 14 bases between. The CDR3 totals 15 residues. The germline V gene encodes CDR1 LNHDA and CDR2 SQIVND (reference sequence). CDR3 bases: TGTGCCAGTTTTGGAGGGGATTATAGCAATCAGCCCCAGCATTTT. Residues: CASFGGDYSNQPQHF. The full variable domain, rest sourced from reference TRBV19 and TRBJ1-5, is DGGITQSPKYLFRKEGQNVTLSCEQNLNHDAMYWYRQDPGQGLRLIYYSQIVNDFQKGDIAEGYSVSREKKESFPLTVTSAQKNPTAFYLCASFGGDYSNQPQHFGDGTRLSIL.

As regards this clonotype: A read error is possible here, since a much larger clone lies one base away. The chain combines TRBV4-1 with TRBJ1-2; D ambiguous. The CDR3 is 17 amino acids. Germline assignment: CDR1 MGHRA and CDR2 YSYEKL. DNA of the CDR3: TGCGCCAGCAACCAAGTAAGGGTAGTGGAGATTAACTATGGCTACACCTTC. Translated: CASNQVRVVEINYGYTF.

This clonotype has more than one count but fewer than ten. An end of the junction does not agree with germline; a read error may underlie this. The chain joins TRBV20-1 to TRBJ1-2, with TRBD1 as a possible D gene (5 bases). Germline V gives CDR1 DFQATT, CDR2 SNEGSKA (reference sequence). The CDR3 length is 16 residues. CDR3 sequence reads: CASRPFRDVLDYGYTF. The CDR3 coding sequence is TGTGCCAGCCGACCCTTCCGGGACGTTCTTGACTATGGCTACACCTTC.

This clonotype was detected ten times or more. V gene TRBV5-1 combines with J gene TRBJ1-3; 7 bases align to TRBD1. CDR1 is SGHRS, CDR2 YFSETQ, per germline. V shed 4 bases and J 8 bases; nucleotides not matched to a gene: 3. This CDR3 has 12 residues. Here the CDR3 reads CASSATGHTIYF. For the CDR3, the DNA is TGCGCCAGCAGCGCGACAGGGCACACCATATATTTT.

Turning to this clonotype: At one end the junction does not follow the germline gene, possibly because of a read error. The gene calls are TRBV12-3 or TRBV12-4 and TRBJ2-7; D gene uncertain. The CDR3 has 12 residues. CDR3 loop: CASSHPGYERYF. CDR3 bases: TGCGCCAGCAGCCACCCCGGCTACGAGCGGTACTTC.

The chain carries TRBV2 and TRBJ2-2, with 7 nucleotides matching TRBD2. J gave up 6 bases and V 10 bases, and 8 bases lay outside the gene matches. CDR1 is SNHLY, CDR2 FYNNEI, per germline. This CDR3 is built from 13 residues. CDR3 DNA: TGTGCCACCAGGGCCACTAGCGCCGGGGAGCTGTTTTTT. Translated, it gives CATRATSAGELFF.

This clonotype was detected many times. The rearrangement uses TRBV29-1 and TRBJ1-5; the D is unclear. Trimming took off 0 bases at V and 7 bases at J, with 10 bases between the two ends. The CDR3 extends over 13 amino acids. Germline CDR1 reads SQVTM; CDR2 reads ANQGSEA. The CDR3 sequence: CSVEEWGRQPQHF. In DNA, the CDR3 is TGCAGCGTTGAAGAGTGGGGTAGGCAGCCCCAGCATTTT.

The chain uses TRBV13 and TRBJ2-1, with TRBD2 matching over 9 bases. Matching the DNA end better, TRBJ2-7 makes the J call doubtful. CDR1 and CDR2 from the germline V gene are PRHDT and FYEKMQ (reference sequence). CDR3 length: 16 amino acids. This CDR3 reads CASSPEVSGSANEQYF. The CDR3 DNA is TGTGCCAGCAGCCCCGAGGTTAGCGGGAGTGCAAATGAGCAGTACTTC.

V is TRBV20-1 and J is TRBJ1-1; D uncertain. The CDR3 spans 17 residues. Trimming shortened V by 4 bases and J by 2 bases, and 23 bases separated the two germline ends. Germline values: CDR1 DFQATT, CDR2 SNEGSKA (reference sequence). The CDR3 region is CSAKSLTSGVGNTEAFF. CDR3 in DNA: TGCAGTGCTAAGTCGTTAACTAGCGGGGTGGGTAACACTGAAGCTTTCTTT.

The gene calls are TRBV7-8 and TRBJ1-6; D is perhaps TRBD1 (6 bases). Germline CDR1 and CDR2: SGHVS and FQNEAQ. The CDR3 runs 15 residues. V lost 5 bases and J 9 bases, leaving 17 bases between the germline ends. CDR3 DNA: TGTGCCAGCAGCGGCGCGGGACATCGAAGTTCACCCCTCCACTTT. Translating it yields CASSGAGHRSSPLHF.

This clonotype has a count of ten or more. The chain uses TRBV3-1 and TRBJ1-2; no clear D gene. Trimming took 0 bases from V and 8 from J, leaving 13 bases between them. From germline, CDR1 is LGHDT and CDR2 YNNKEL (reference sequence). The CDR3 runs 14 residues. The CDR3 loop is CASSQDRTTPGYTF. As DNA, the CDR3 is TGTGCCAGCAGCCAAGATCGGACTACTCCCGGCTACACCTTC. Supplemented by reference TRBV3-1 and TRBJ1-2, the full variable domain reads DTAVSQTPKYLVTQMGNDKSIKCEQNLGHDTMYWYKQDSKKFLKIMFSYNNKELIINETVPNRFSPKSPDKAHLNLHINSLELGDSAVYFCASSQDRTTPGYTFGSGTRLTVV.

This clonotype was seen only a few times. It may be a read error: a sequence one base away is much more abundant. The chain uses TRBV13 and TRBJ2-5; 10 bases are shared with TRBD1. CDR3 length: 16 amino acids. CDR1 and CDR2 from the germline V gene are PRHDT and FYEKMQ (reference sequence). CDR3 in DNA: TGTGCCAGCAGCACTCCGGGACAGGGGTTGAAAGAGGCCCAGTACTTC. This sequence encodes CASSTPGQGLKEAQYF.

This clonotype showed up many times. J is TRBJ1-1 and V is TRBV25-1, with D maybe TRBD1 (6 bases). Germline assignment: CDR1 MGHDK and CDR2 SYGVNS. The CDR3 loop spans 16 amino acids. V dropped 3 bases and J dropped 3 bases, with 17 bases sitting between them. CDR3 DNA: TGTGCCAGCAGTGATAATTCAGGGGTTCGCCACACTGAAGCTTTCTTT. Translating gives CASSDNSGVRHTEAFF. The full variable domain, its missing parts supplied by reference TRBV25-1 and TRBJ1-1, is EADIYQTPRYLVIGTGKKITLECSQTMGHDKMYWYQQDPGMELHLIHYSYGVNSTEKGDLSSESTVSRIRTEHFPLTLESARPSHTSQYLCASSDNSGVRHTEAFFGQGTRLTVV.

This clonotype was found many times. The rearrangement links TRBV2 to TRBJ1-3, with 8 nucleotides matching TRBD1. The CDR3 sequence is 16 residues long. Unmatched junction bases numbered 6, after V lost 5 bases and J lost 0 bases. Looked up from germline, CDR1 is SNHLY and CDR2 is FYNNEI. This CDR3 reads CASSPEDRDSGNTIYF. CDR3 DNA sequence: TGTGCCAGCAGTCCAGAGGACAGGGACTCTGGAAACACCATATATTTT.

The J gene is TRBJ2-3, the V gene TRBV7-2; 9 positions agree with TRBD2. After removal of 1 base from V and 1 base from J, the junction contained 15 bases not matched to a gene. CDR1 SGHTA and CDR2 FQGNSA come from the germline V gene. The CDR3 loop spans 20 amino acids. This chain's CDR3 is CASSLVSLGTSPVGTDTQYF. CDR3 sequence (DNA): TGTGCCAGCAGCTTAGTTTCTCTCGGGACTAGCCCCGTGGGCACAGATACGCAGTATTTT.

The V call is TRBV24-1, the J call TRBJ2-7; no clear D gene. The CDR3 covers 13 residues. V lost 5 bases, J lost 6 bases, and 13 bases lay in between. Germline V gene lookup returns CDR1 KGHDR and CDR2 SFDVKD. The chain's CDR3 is CATSAARFSEQYF. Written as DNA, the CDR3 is TGTGCCACCAGTGCAGCCCGGTTCTCCGAGCAGTACTTC.

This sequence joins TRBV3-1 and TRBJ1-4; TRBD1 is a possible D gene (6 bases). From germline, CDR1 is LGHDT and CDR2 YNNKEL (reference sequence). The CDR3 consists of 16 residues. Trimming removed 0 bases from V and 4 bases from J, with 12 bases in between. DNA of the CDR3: TGTGCCAGCAGCCAAGATTTGGGCAGGGGTAATGAAAAACTGTTTTTT. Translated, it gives CASSQDLGRGNEKLFF.

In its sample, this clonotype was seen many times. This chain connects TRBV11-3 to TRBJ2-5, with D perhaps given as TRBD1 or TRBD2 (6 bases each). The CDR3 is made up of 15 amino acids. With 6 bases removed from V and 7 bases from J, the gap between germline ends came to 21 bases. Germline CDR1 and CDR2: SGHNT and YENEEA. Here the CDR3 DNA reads TGTGCCAGCAGAGGTGCGGGGACTCGAGGGGGGACCCAGTACTTC. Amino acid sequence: CASRGAGTRGGTQYF.

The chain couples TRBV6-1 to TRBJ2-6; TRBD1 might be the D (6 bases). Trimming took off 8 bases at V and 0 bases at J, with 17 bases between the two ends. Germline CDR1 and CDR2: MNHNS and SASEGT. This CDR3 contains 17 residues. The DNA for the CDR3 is TGTGCCAGCCCACCATTACAGGGCTTCTCTGGGGCCAACGTCCTGACTTTC. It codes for CASPPLQGFSGANVLTF.

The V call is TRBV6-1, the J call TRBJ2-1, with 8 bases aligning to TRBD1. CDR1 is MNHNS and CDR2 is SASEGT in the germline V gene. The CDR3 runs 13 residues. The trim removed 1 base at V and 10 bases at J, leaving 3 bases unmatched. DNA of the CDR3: TGTGCCAGCAGTGAAGGGACAGGGAACGAGCAGTTCTTC. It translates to CASSEGTGNEQFF.

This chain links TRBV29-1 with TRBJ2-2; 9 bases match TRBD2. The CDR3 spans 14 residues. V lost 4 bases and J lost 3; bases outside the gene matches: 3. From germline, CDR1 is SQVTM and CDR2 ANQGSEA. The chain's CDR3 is CSVASGRYTGELFF. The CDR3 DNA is TGCAGCGTTGCAAGCGGGAGGTACACCGGGGAGCTGTTTTTT.